This T cell receptor beta chain is drawn from a study of graft-versus-host responses after intestinal transplantation. On the study more broadly: Once they had received anti-thymocyte globulin induction, all recipients took tacrolimus and steroids for approximately 3 years. General study points: Detected in recipient marrow were GvH clones, some of which were first observed in ileum or blood.

The assay was immunoSEQ multiplex PCR, and TCRdb's table has in-frame clones only and misses some. The profile shows 80,000 to 100,000 clones, around nine tenths of them singletons. CDR3 size: 14 residues. Germline assignment: CDR1 SGHRS and CDR2 YFSETQ. The trim removed 4 bases at V and 3 bases at J, leaving 6 bases unmatched. Worth noting for this clone: Antigen: not known.

The V and J genes are TRBV5-1 and TRBJ2-5, with 7 bases fitting TRBD1. The starting material was unstimulated CD4+ T cells sorted from spleen or lymph node cells, obtained before intestinal transplant. The TCR comes from a human donor who received an intestinal transplant. The CDR3 DNA reads TGCGCCAGCAGCGCCGGGACAGCCGAAGAGACCCAGTACTTC. It encodes CASSAGTAEETQYF.